These 27 T cell receptor beta chains were sequenced from one sample in a study of Graves' ophthalmopathy and Graves' hyperthyroidism. TCR beta CDR3 regions were amplified from RNA transcripts. Second-round multiplex PCR followed a first-round RT-PCR using HTBI primers. TCRdb reprocessed the multiplex PCR reads via MiXCR and lists one record per CDR3 protein. The sample shows about half a million distinct CDR3 sequences, 13% to 15% of them seen only once. Input material: blood. Every receptor here comes from a woman in her twenties or thirties with Graves' ophthalmopathy.

This clonotype showed up many times. The chain combines TRBV27 with TRBJ2-2; a possible D gene is TRBD1 (6 bases). From germline, CDR1 is MNHEY and CDR2 SMNVEV (reference sequence). This CDR3 comprises 17 residues. V lost 5 bases, J lost 4 bases, and 20 bases lay in between. The CDR3 reads CASSKGQGLIFTGELFF. In nucleotides, the CDR3 is TGTGCCAGCAGTAAGGGACAAGGGCTCATCTTCACCGGGGAGCTGTTTTTT.

This clonotype was recorded at least ten times. The chain employs TRBV27 and TRBJ2-3; 9 nucleotides agree with TRBD1. CDR3 length: 15 amino acids. The germline V gene has CDR1 MNHEY and CDR2 SMNVEV (reference sequence). Trimming at V came to 5 bases and at J to 5 bases, leaving 8 bases not matched to a gene. As DNA, the CDR3 is TGTGCCAGCAGTAGACCGGGACAGGGAAAAGATACGCAGTATTTT. Amino acids: CASSRPGQGKDTQYF.

Concerning this clonotype itself: Since no conserved phenylalanine or tryptophan closes the CDR3, a read error is the likely cause. V is TRBV18 and J is TRBJ1-1, with a possible D match to TRBD1 (5 bases). The CDR3 sequence is 15 residues long. Deletions cut 2 bases from V and 5 bases from J, with 15 bases between. The germline V gene has CDR1 KGHSH and CDR2 LQKENI. The CDR3 protein is CASSPTAGRGTEAFY. CDR3 coding DNA: TGTGCCAGCTCACCAACGGCAGGGCGTGGGACTGAAGCTTTCTAT.

This clonotype was seen many times. This chain connects TRBV25-1 to TRBJ1-3; D call uncertain. This CDR3 has 17 residues. Trimming stripped 2 bases from V and 0 bases from J, with 14 bases between. Germline CDR1 and CDR2: MGHDK and SYGVNS. CDR3: CASSEPGGKGSGNTIYF. CDR3 bases: TGTGCCAGCAGTGAACCAGGAGGGAAGGGCTCTGGAAACACCATATATTTT.

This clonotype showed up many times. This sequence joins TRBV28 and TRBJ1-5, with D maybe TRBD1 (6 bases). V was clipped by 5 bases and J by 5 bases, with 13 bases between them. The CDR3 covers 14 residues. Germline V gene data show CDR1 as MDHEN and CDR2 as SYDVKM. CDR3 region: CASSPPGTYQPQHF. CDR3 nucleotides: TGTGCCAGCAGTCCTCCCGGGACATATCAGCCCCAGCATTTT.

This chain uses TRBV18 with TRBJ1-1; D remains unclear. V was pared by 3 bases and J by 5 bases, with 13 bases between. The germline V gene encodes CDR1 KGHSH and CDR2 LQKENI. The CDR3 consists of 14 residues. DNA for the CDR3: TGTGCCAGCTCACCGATCCCGGGAGGGACTGAAGCTTTCTTT. Protein sequence: CASSPIPGGTEAFF.

This clonotype has ten or more counts. The J gene is TRBJ1-2, the V gene TRBV24-1, with a possible D match to TRBD1 (5 bases). The length of the CDR3 is 15 residues. Per the germline V gene, CDR1 is KGHDR and CDR2 is SFDVKD. The V gene lost 4 bases and the J gene lost 5 bases, with 16 bases spanning the gap. CDR3 sequence: CATSEPGATLYGYTF. Here the CDR3 DNA reads TGTGCCACCAGTGAGCCCGGGGCCACCTTGTATGGCTACACCTTC.

V is TRBV6-2 or TRBV6-3 and J is TRBJ2-2; TRBD2 aligns across 11 bases. Trimming at V came to 0 bases and at J to 4 bases, leaving 10 bases not matched to a gene. Germline CDR1 reads MNHEY; CDR2 reads SVGEGT. The CDR3 runs 19 residues. The CDR3 is CASSYSSLAGDLGTGELFF. The CDR3, as DNA: TGTGCCAGCAGTTACTCGTCACTAGCGGGGGACCTTGGCACCGGGGAGCTGTTTTTT.

In this sample, this clonotype turned up many times. This sequence joins TRBV29-1 and TRBJ1-5, with D perhaps matching TRBD1 (5 bases). Germline V gives CDR1 SQVTM, CDR2 ANQGSEA. The V and J ends lost 4 bases and 5 bases respectively, with 15 bases between them. The CDR3 contains 14 residues. CDR3 protein: CSVASGTGDQPQHF. The CDR3 DNA reads TGCAGCGTTGCCTCCGGGACGGGAGATCAGCCCCAGCATTTT.

This clonotype was found many times. The rearrangement uses TRBV27 and TRBJ2-7, with D maybe TRBD2 (6 bases). CDR3 length equals 13 residues. Germline V gene data show CDR1 as MNHEY and CDR2 as SMNVEV (reference sequence). V was cut by 3 bases and J by 7 bases, with 13 bases left in between. The CDR3 nucleotides read TGTGCCAGCAGTTTTAGCGGTAGGGGTGAGCAGTACTTC. This sequence encodes CASSFSGRGEQYF.

The chain joins TRBV12-3 or TRBV12-4 to TRBJ1-6; D uncertain. The V gene lost 11 bases and the J gene lost 0 bases, with 14 bases spanning the gap. The CDR3 loop spans 15 amino acids. The CDR3 loop reads CASQRVISYNSPLHF. In DNA, the CDR3 is TGTGCCTCACAACGGGTAATCTCCTATAATTCACCCCTCCACTTT.

This chain connects TRBV18 to TRBJ2-7; 9 bases agree with TRBD1. V lost 5 bases, J lost 5 bases, and 4 bases stayed unmatched. The CDR3 is 13 amino acids. Germline V lookup: CDR1 KGHSH, CDR2 LQKENI. The DNA of the CDR3 is TGTGCCAGCTCAATGGGACAGGGCAACGAGCAGTACTTC. Translation: CASSMGQGNEQYF.

This clonotype was picked up many times. This sequence joins TRBV30 and TRBJ2-7; 8 bases agree with TRBD2. J gave up 2 bases and V 0 bases, and 0 bases lay outside the gene matches. Germline V lookup: CDR1 GTSNPN, CDR2 SVGIG (reference sequence). This CDR3 is built from 13 residues. The CDR3 nucleotides read TGTGCCTGGAGTGTGGGACTAGCCTACGAGCAGTACTTC. This translates into CAWSVGLAYEQYF.

This clonotype has a count of ten or more. The chain is built from TRBV27 and TRBJ2-2; no firm D call. The CDR3 runs to 14 residues. CDR1 MNHEY and CDR2 SMNVEV come from the germline V gene (reference sequence). V was pared by 7 bases and J by 1 base, with 10 bases between. CDR3 in DNA: TGTGCCAGCACCAATCACGGGAACACCGGGGAGCTGTTTTTT. The encoded protein is CASTNHGNTGELFF.

V gene TRBV11-2 combines with J gene TRBJ1-2; no clear D gene. Germline values: CDR1 SGHAT, CDR2 FQNNGV. V was shortened by 1 base and J by 8 bases, with 14 bases between the two germline ends. The CDR3 consists of 14 residues. Here the CDR3 reads CASSLVPSPSGYTF. CDR3 bases: TGTGCCAGCAGCTTAGTACCCAGCCCATCGGGCTACACCTTC.

This clonotype was picked up many times. This chain connects TRBV30 to TRBJ1-2; no reliable D call. Trimming pared 2 bases from V and 4 bases from J, leaving 8 bases between. CDR3 length equals 12 residues. From germline, CDR1 is GTSNPN and CDR2 SVGIG (reference sequence). CDR3 in amino acids: CAWSRGAYGYTF. DNA of the CDR3: TGTGCCTGGAGTCGGGGTGCCTATGGCTACACCTTC.

The table lists this clonotype with many counts. This chain uses TRBV7-6 with TRBJ1-6; D unclear. With 1 base removed from V and 1 base from J, the gap between germline ends came to 5 bases. Germline assignment: CDR1 SGHVS and CDR2 FNYEAQ. There are 15 residues in the CDR3. This chain's CDR3 is CASSLDSSYNSPLHF. The CDR3 region has the DNA TGTGCCAGCAGCTTAGACAGTTCCTATAATTCACCCCTCCACTTT.

This clonotype showed up many times. The chain couples TRBV2 to TRBJ1-2; TRBD1 matches 8 bases. This CDR3 has 11 amino acids. Germline V CDR1 and CDR2: SNHLY, FYNNEI. The V gene end was trimmed by 6 bases and the J gene end by 8 bases; junction bases not matched to a gene: 2. The CDR3 spells CASRTGVGYTF. In DNA form, the CDR3 reads TGTGCCAGCAGGACAGGGGTCGGCTACACCTTC.

In its sample, this clonotype was seen once. The chain joins TRBV6-1 to TRBJ2-7; 9 nucleotides line up with TRBD1. Germline values: CDR1 MNHNS, CDR2 SASEGT. The V gene end was trimmed by 10 bases and the J gene end by 0 bases; junction bases not matched to a gene: 7. This CDR3 has 14 amino acids. The chain's CDR3 is CATIDRGSSYEQYF. The CDR3 nucleotides are TGTGCCACGATTGACAGGGGGAGCTCCTACGAGCAGTACTTC.

Comments on this clonotype: The junction does not match germline at one end; this may be a read error. The chain links TRBV15 to TRBJ1-2, with a weak D call TRBD1 (5 bases). Germline V gene sequence: CDR1 LNHNV, CDR2 YYDKDF (reference sequence). This CDR3 is 14 amino acids long. The CDR3 is CATSSPLGTDGYTF. CDR3 DNA sequence: TGTGCCACCAGCAGCCCACTAGGGACCGATGGTTACACCTTC.

A remark on this clonotype: Since no conserved phenylalanine or tryptophan closes the CDR3, a read error is the likely cause. The chain joins TRBV12-3 or TRBV12-4 to TRBJ2-5, with D possibly matching TRBD2 (5 bases). The CDR3 is 12 amino acids. V was trimmed by 8 bases and J by 9 bases, leaving 16 bases between them. The CDR3 DNA reads as TGTGCCAGCGGCCAGACGGAGCGGTCCCAGTACTCC. This gives the protein CASGQTERSQYS.

This clonotype was picked up many times. The chain carries TRBV5-1 and TRBJ1-1; D remains unclear. Germline V gene sequence: CDR1 SGHRS, CDR2 YFSETQ. The CDR3 contains 14 residues. The germline V and J ends were trimmed by 2 bases and 0 bases, with 8 bases remaining between them. The CDR3 bases are TGCGCCAGCAGCTTTGCAGGCATGAACACTGAAGCTTTCTTT. Its protein product is CASSFAGMNTEAFF.

This clonotype was counted many times. The chain joins TRBV20-1 to TRBJ2-7; tentatively, D is TRBD2 (6 bases). CDR3 length: 13 residues. Trimming removed 0 bases at V and 3 bases at J, with 9 bases between. Germline V gene lookup returns CDR1 DFQATT and CDR2 SNEGSKA (reference sequence). CDR3 residues: CSARDQDYYEQYF. The CDR3 nucleotides read TGCAGTGCTAGAGATCAGGACTACTACGAGCAGTACTTC.

Ten or more counts support this clonotype. The rearrangement joins TRBV20-1 to TRBJ1-1, with a weak D call TRBD1 (5 bases). This CDR3 is 14 amino acids long. The V and J ends lost 3 bases and 3 bases respectively, with 14 bases between them. Germline loops: CDR1 DFQATT, CDR2 SNEGSKA (reference sequence). The chain's CDR3 is CSASPLGVHTEAFF. DNA of the CDR3: TGCAGTGCTAGCCCCCTAGGGGTCCACACTGAAGCTTTCTTT.

This clonotype was recorded a few times. The chain is built from TRBV6-2 or TRBV6-3 and TRBJ2-6; tentative D call: TRBD2 (6 bases). Germline CDR1 reads MNHEY; CDR2 reads SVGEGT. The CDR3 length is 18 residues. With 0 bases removed from V and 1 base from J, the gap between germline ends came to 13 bases. In DNA, the CDR3 is TGTGCCAGCAGTTACTCCCGATGGGGGGTTTCTGGGGCCAACGTCCTGACTTTC. It encodes CASSYSRWGVSGANVLTF.

Comments on this clonotype: Being one base from a much bigger clone, this may be a read error. V gene TRBV25-1 combines with J gene TRBJ2-7; 10 bases are a match to TRBD1. V lost 8 bases and J lost 6; bases outside the gene matches: 19. This CDR3 comprises 17 residues. From germline, CDR1 is MGHDK and CDR2 SYGVNS. The CDR3 reads CASSTRAGTGALFEQYF. DNA for the CDR3: TGTGCCAGCTCTACCCGAGCAGGGACAGGGGCCCTTTTCGAGCAGTACTTC.

This clonotype appeared many times. The V gene is TRBV12-3 or TRBV12-4, the J gene TRBJ1-2, with unresolved D. This CDR3 region has 12 residues. V was pared by 6 bases and J by 3 bases, with 8 bases between. The CDR3 sequence: CASSDGYYGYTF. The CDR3 nucleotides read TGTGCCAGCAGCGACGGCTACTATGGCTACACCTTC.